This T cell receptor beta chain is from a study of Ad26.COV2.S vaccination and SARS-CoV-2 variants. Treatment in this sample: some 20 received Ad26.COV2.S at low or high dose, single or two shots; 5 received placebo; per-sample allocation not given. Vaccine and placebo recipients were sampled on day 63 after the first injection. Broader study findings: Placebo recipients and vaccine recipients were similar in non-spike TCR breadth. Vaccine recipients posted higher spike-specific TCR breadth than their placebo counterparts. Total T cell responses, in the TCR breadth and depth analyses, may have been underestimated.

Measured with immunoSEQ multiplex PCR; TCRdb has only the in-frame clones, and not every one. The table lists around 400,000 clones, around 90% of them singletons. In regard to this clone: Its matching antigen is unknown.

Germline CDR1 SGHTA, CDR2 FQGNSA. The trim removed 5 bases at V and 7 bases at J, leaving 6 bases unmatched. The CDR3 extends over 14 amino acids. The TCR was taken from a person between 18 and 65 years old who received the Ad26.COV2.S COVID-19 vaccine or a placebo. The chain is built from TRBV7-2 and TRBJ2-7, with 12 positions matching TRBD1. The sample was peripheral blood, taken in a trial of Ad26.COV2.S vaccine versus placebo. DNA of the CDR3: TGTGCCAGCAGCCAGGGACAGGGGGCGCAAGAGCAGTACTTC. Translated: CASSQGQGAQEQYF.